A single sample is the source of the 5 T cell receptor beta chains below, sequenced in a study of blood T cell repertoires in COVID-19. TCRdb's copy holds only in-frame clones and misses some; the assay was immunoSEQ multiplex PCR. The sample has about 140,000 clones; roughly 87% are singletons. The sample consisted of peripheral blood. The receptor source for this set is a human donor in a cohort sampled during active COVID-19.

This rearrangement joins TRBV4-2 to TRBJ2-7; 7 bases fit TRBD1. The CDR3 contains 15 residues. The germline V gene encodes CDR1 LGHNA and CDR2 YNFKEQ. V gave up 1 base and J gave up 2 bases; unmatched junction bases: 5. The CDR3 spells CASSQVRDRAYEQYF. DNA for the CDR3: TGTGCCAGCAGCCAAGTACGGGACAGAGCCTACGAGCAGTACTTC.

The J gene is TRBJ2-7, the V gene TRBV6-5; maybe TRBD1 (5 bases). The V end was cut by 5 bases, the J end by 2 bases, with 10 bases between. In germline, CDR1 is MNHEY, CDR2 SVGAGI. This CDR3 is 13 amino acids long. In nucleotides, the CDR3 is TGTGCCAGCAGTATTCGACAGCCCTACGAGCAGTACTTC. It codes for CASSIRQPYEQYF.

This chain uses TRBV2 with TRBJ2-1, with 9 bases that match TRBD2. Germline V gene lookup returns CDR1 SNHLY and CDR2 FYNNEI. The CDR3 is made up of 18 amino acids. V gave up 4 bases and J gave up 0 bases; unmatched junction bases: 10. This CDR3 reads CASSVRAGGESSYNEQFF. In DNA, the CDR3 is TGTGCCAGCAGTGTCAGAGCGGGGGGAGAGAGCTCCTACAATGAGCAGTTCTTC.

The chain employs TRBV7-3 and TRBJ1-3, with TRBD1 matching over 7 bases. After removal of 8 bases from V and 4 bases from J, the junction contained 5 bases not matched to a gene. Germline CDR1 is SGHTA and CDR2 is FQGTGA. CDR3 length: 13 amino acids. This CDR3 is CASGSQGGNTIYF. The DNA of the CDR3 is TGTGCCAGCGGATCACAGGGGGGAAACACCATATATTTT.

This clone is classed as medium-sized. The CDR3 protein is CASSQGTGTGNQPQHF. The CDR3 DNA reads as TGTGCCAGCAGTCAGGGAACAGGAACGGGCAATCAGCCCCAGCATTTT. V and J are TRBV6-6 and TRBJ1-5; perhaps TRBD1 as D (5 bases). Germline V gene sequence: CDR1 MNHNY, CDR2 SVGAGI (reference sequence). Trimming removed 5 bases from V and 2 bases from J, with 16 bases in between. The CDR3 spans 16 residues.